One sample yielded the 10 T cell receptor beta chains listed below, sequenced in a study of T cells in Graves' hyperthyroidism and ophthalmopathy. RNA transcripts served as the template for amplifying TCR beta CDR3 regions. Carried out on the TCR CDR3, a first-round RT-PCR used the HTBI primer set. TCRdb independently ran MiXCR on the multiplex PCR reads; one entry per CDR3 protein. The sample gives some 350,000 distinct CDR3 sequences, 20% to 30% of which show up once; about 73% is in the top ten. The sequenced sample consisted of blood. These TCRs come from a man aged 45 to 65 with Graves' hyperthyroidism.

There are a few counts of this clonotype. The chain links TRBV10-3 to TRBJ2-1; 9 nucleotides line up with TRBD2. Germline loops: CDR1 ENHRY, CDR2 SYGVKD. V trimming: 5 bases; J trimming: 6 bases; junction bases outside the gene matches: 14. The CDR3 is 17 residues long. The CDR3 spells CAISSPLGAGGSNEQFF. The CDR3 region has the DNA TGTGCCATCAGTTCCCCCCTAGGAGCGGGAGGATCCAATGAGCAGTTCTTC.

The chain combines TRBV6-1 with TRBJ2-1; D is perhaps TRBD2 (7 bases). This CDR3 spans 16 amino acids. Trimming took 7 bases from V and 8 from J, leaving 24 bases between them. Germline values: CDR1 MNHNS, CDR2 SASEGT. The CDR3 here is CASTNRRGGPVHEQFF. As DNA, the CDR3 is TGTGCCAGCACCAATCGGAGGGGGGGGCCTGTCCATGAGCAGTTCTTC.

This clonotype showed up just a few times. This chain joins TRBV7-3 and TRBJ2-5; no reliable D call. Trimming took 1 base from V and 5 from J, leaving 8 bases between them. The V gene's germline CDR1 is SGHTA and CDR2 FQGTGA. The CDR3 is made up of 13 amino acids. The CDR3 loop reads CASSLSMRETQYF. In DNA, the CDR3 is TGTGCCAGCAGCTTAAGCATGAGGGAGACCCAGTACTTC.

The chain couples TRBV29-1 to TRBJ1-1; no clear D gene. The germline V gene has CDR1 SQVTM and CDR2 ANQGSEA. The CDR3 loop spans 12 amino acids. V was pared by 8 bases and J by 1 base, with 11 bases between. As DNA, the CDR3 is TGCAGCCTCCGGGGAGGGAACACTGAAGCTTTCTTT. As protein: CSLRGGNTEAFF.

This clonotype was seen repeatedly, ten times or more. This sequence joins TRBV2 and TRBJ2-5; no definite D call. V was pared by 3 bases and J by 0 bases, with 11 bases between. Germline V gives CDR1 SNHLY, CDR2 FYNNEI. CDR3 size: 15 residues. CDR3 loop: CASSDLSENQETQYF. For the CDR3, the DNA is TGTGCCAGCAGTGACCTATCGGAGAACCAAGAGACCCAGTACTTC. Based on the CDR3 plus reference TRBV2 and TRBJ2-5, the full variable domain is EPEVTQTPSHQVTQMGQEVILRCVPISNHLYFYWYRQILGQKVEFLVSFYNNEISEKSEIFDDQFSVERPDGSNFTLKIRSTKLEDSAMYFCASSDLSENQETQYFGPGTRLLVL.

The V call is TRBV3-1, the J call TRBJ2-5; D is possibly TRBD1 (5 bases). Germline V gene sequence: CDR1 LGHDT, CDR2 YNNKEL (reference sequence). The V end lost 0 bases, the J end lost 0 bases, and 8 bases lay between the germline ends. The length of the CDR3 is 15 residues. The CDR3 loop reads CASSQDSRDQETQYF. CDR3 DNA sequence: TGTGCCAGCAGCCAAGATAGCAGGGACCAAGAGACCCAGTACTTC.

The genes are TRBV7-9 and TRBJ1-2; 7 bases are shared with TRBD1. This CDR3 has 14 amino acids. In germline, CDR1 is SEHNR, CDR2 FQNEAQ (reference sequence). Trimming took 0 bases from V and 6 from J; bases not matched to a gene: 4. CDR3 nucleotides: TGTGCCAGCAGCTTAGCCGACAGGGAACATGGCTACACCTTC. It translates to CASSLADREHGYTF.

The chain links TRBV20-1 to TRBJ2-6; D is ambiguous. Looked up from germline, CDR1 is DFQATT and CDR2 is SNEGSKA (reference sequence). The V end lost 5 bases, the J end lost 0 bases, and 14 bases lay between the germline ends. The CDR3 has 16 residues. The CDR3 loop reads CSAGNRAASGANVLTF. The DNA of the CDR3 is TGCAGTGCTGGAAACCGCGCGGCCTCTGGGGCCAACGTCCTGACTTTC.

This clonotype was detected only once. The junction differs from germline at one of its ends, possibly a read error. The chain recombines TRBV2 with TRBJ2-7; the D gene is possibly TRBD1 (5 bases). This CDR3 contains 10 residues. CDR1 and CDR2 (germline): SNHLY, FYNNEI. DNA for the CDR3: TGTGTCAGCACACACAGGGAGCAGTACTTC. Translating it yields CVSTHREQYF.

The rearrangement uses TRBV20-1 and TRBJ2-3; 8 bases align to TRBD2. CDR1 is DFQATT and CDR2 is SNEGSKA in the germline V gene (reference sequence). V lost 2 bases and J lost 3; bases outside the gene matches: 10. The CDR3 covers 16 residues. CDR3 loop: CSARNGRALATDTQYF. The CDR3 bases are TGCAGTGCTAGAAACGGGAGGGCCCTCGCGACAGATACGCAGTATTTT.